The count of the clone carrying this T cell receptor (beta chain) is one. The antigen is not known. The data belong to a study of OX40 agonist ivuxolimab in advanced cancers. For the study at large: Patients in the trial were receiving intravenous ivuxolimab every 2 weeks, at doses of 0.01 to 10 mg/kg. One hepatocellular carcinoma and two cutaneous melanoma patients partially responded.

In germline, CDR1 is LNHDA, CDR2 SQIVND (reference sequence). The CDR3 totals 12 residues. V shed 4 bases and J 7 bases; nucleotides not matched to a gene: 3. Samples were taken at baseline and on day 1 of cycles 4 and 7. Study observations and caveats: The average count of expanded clones was higher among CD8+ T cells than among CD4+.

Assay: immunoSEQ multiplex PCR; the TCRdb copy retains only in-frame clones and omits some. The data contain 15,000 to 20,000 clones, 87% of them seen just once; the ten biggest clones take up about a third. This sequence originates from an adult with an advanced solid tumor such as melanoma, head and neck, liver or kidney cancer. The rearrangement links TRBV19 to TRBJ1-1, with TRBD1 matching 7 bases. The specimen was CD4+ or CD8+ T cells sorted from blood, collected in a trial of the OX40 agonist ivuxolimab. In DNA form, the CDR3 reads TGTGCCAGTAGTACAGGGGGACTTGAAGCTTTCTTT. Encoded protein: CASSTGGLEAFF.